Each of the 16 T cell receptor beta chains below was sequenced from the same sample in a study of T cells after yellow fever vaccination. MiXCR, applied by TCRdb to the 5' RACE reads, yields one record per CDR3 protein. The sample lists 610,000 or so distinct CDR3 sequences, 9% to 15% occurring once. Material: PBMCs, obtained on the day of the yellow fever booster vaccination. The receptors were gathered from a man aged 25 to 40 who received the YFV17D yellow fever vaccine.

This clonotype was observed many times. The rearrangement uses TRBV5-1 and TRBJ2-3; possible D gene TRBD2, 5 bases. The CDR3 has 16 residues. Trimming shortened V by 4 bases and J by 2 bases, and 17 bases separated the two germline ends. Germline V gene lookup returns CDR1 SGHRS and CDR2 YFSETQ. CDR3 region: CASSLALSATTDTQYF. Here the CDR3 DNA reads TGCGCCAGCAGCCTAGCTTTGAGCGCAACCACAGATACGCAGTATTTT.

The chain combines TRBV10-3 with TRBJ2-3; 7 bases are shared with TRBD2. There are 15 residues in the CDR3. Trimming removed 2 bases from V and 3 bases from J; junction bases left unmatched: 5. CDR1 and CDR2 (germline): ENHRY, SYGVKD. Written as DNA, the CDR3 is TGTGCCATCAGTGAGCCGGGGGGTGCGACAGATACGCAGTATTTT. Translating it yields CAISEPGGATDTQYF.

This clonotype came up many times. This chain uses TRBV18 with TRBJ1-3; D is unclear. Germline V gene sequence: CDR1 KGHSH, CDR2 LQKENI. V shed 5 bases and J shed 0 bases, with 5 bases lying between them. CDR3 length: 13 amino acids. The CDR3 reads CASSGSSGNTIYF. The CDR3 nucleotides read TGTGCCAGCTCAGGTTCCTCTGGAAACACCATATATTTT.

This clonotype was counted a few times. J is TRBJ1-6 and V is TRBV5-1; D is unclear. V shed 0 bases and J shed 9 bases, with 10 bases lying between them. There are 14 residues in the CDR3. Germline V gene lookup returns CDR1 SGHRS and CDR2 YFSETQ. CDR3: CASSLALRSSPLHF. The CDR3 nucleotides are TGCGCCAGCAGCTTGGCCCTTAGGAGTTCACCCCTCCACTTT.

The sample holds a few counts of this clonotype. The V gene is TRBV5-1, the J gene TRBJ2-2; 7 bases align to TRBD2. The CDR3 length is 15 residues. CDR1 and CDR2 from the germline V gene are SGHRS and YFSETQ. J gave up 4 bases and V 3 bases, and 6 bases lay outside the gene matches. CDR3 DNA: TGCGCCAGCAGCTGGAAACTAGCGCGCACCGGGGAGCTGTTTTTT. It translates to CASSWKLARTGELFF.

The chain has TRBV5-8 and TRBJ2-7; D is possibly TRBD2 (5 bases). The CDR3 has 16 residues. Germline V gene sequence: CDR1 SGHTS, CDR2 YDEGEE. Trimming removed 2 bases from V and 0 bases from J, with 15 bases in between. The CDR3 is CASSFPVIAPSYEQYF. The CDR3 DNA reads TGTGCCAGCAGCTTCCCAGTGATAGCGCCCTCCTACGAGCAGTACTTC. The full variable domain, with the rest looked up from reference TRBV5-8 and TRBJ2-7, is EAGVTQSPTHLIKTRGQQATLRCSPISGHTSVYWYQQALGLGLQFLLWYDEGEERNRGNFPPRFSGRQFPNYSSELNVNALELEDSALYLCASSFPVIAPSYEQYFGPGTRLTVT.

This clonotype was seen only a few times. V gene TRBV24-1 combines with J gene TRBJ2-1; 15 nucleotides agree with TRBD2. Trimming cost V 2 bases and J 7 bases; bases outside gene matches: 2. CDR1 is KGHDR and CDR2 is SFDVKD in the germline V gene. The CDR3 spans 16 residues. In DNA form, the CDR3 reads TGTGCCACCAGTGATTGGACTAGCGGGAGGGTGAATGAGCAGTTCTTC. Its protein is CATSDWTSGRVNEQFF.

The chain carries TRBV27 and TRBJ2-7; possible D gene TRBD1, 6 bases. This CDR3 region has 16 residues. Germline CDR1 and CDR2: MNHEY and SMNVEV (reference sequence). Trimming removed 6 bases at V and 3 bases at J, with 21 bases between. CDR3 nucleotides: TGTGCCAGCAGCCCGGATGGGACAAGGAACCTCTACGAGCAGTACTTC. This gives the protein CASSPDGTRNLYEQYF.

This clonotype has a handful of counts. This sequence joins TRBV12-3 or TRBV12-4 and TRBJ2-7; no clear D gene. CDR3 length: 13 amino acids. Trimming removed 1 base at V and 5 bases at J, with 9 bases between. Here the CDR3 reads CASSLESVNEQYF. The CDR3 DNA follows: TGTGCCAGCAGTTTAGAATCGGTTAACGAGCAGTACTTC.

This clonotype appeared a few times. This chain connects TRBV4-1 to TRBJ2-7, with D perhaps matching TRBD2 (6 bases). The CDR3 spans 14 residues. Germline V lookup: CDR1 MGHRA, CDR2 YSYEKL. V was pared by 0 bases and J by 9 bases, with 15 bases between. For the CDR3, the DNA is TGCGCCAGCAGCCAAGAACGCGGGGCCCGGGCGCAGTACTTC. Protein sequence: CASSQERGARAQYF.

The chain has TRBV6-2 or TRBV6-3 and TRBJ2-1; D is ambiguous. The CDR3 has 13 residues. V lost 8 bases to trimming and J lost 3 bases, with 11 bases between them. Germline CDR1 reads MNHEY; CDR2 reads SVGEGT. CDR3 sequence: CASRAHHYNEQFF. The CDR3 coding sequence is TGTGCCAGCCGGGCTCACCACTACAATGAGCAGTTCTTC.

This clonotype was seen ten or more times. The chain links TRBV29-1 to TRBJ2-1, with 10 bases lining up with TRBD2. The germline V gene has CDR1 SQVTM and CDR2 ANQGSEA. The CDR3 has 13 residues. V shed 6 bases and J 5 bases; nucleotides not matched to a gene: 4. The CDR3 loop is CSVSGRANNEQFF. The CDR3 bases are TGCAGCGTGAGCGGGAGGGCTAACAATGAGCAGTTCTTC.

The chain is built from TRBV19 and TRBJ1-2; possibly TRBD1 for D (5 bases). Trimming removed 4 bases at V and 5 bases at J, with 17 bases between. CDR3 length equals 15 residues. Germline V CDR1 and CDR2: LNHDA, SQIVND (reference sequence). The CDR3 sequence: CASSRGVGREYGYTF. The CDR3 DNA reads TGTGCCAGTAGTAGAGGGGTCGGCAGGGAGTATGGCTACACCTTC.

This chain connects TRBV18 to TRBJ2-1, with 10 positions matching TRBD1. Germline CDR1 KGHSH, CDR2 LQKENI. The CDR3 has 16 amino acids. V was clipped by 6 bases and J by 4 bases; unmatched bases: 9. Written as DNA, the CDR3 is TGTGCCAGCTCTCCCTCCGACAGGGGGCATTACAATGAGCAGTTCTTC. Protein: CASSPSDRGHYNEQFF.

This clonotype appeared a few times. The rearrangement joins TRBV6-2 or TRBV6-3 to TRBJ2-1; 12 bases are a match to TRBD2. The CDR3 has 17 residues. Germline lookup yields CDR1 MNHEY and CDR2 SVGEGT. J gave up 3 bases and V 8 bases, and 11 bases lay outside the gene matches. The CDR3 is CASGRLAGGLIYNEQFF. Written as DNA, the CDR3 is TGTGCCAGCGGGCGGCTAGCGGGAGGGCTTATCTACAATGAGCAGTTCTTC.

In its sample, this clonotype was seen many times. The chain carries TRBV7-8 and TRBJ2-3; D is undetermined. Germline V gives CDR1 SGHVS, CDR2 FQNEAQ. V was shortened by 6 bases and J by 3 bases, with 4 bases between the two germline ends. This CDR3 spans 11 amino acids. CDR3 DNA: TGTGCCAGCAGGAGAACAGATACGCAGTATTTT. Its protein is CASRRTDTQYF.